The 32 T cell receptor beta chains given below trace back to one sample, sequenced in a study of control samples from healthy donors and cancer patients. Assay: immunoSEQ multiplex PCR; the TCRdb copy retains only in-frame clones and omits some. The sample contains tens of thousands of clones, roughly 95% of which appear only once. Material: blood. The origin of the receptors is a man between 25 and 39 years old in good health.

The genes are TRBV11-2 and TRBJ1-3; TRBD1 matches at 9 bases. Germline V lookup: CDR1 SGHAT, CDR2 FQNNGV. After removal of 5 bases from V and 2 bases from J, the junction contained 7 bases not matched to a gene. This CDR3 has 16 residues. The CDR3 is CASSLTTGGTGNTIYF. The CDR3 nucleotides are TGTGCCAGCAGCCTAACGACAGGGGGGACTGGAAACACCATATATTTT.

In DNA form, the CDR3 reads TGCGCCAGCAGCTTCTCCGGGACTAACTTCGGTGCCTACACCTTC. It is translated as CASSFSGTNFGAYTF. The V gene is TRBV5-1, the J gene TRBJ1-2; tentative D call: TRBD1 (5 bases). CDR1 and CDR2 (germline): SGHRS, YFSETQ. The CDR3 is made up of 15 amino acids. The V and J ends lost 2 bases and 10 bases respectively, with 21 bases between them.

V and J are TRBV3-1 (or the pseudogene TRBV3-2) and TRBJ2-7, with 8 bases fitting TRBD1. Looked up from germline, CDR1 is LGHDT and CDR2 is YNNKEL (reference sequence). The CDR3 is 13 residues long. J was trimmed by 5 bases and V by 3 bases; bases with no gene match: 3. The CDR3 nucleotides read TGTGCCAGCAGCCACCAGGACAGGGACGAGCAGTACTTC. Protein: CASSHQDRDEQYF.

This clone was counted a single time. The CDR3 here is CASSIDLRGVEFF. The CDR3 nucleotides are TGTGCCAGTAGTATAGATCTGAGGGGGGTTGAGTTCTTC. V gene TRBV19 combines with J gene TRBJ2-1; either TRBD1 or TRBD2 may fit D (6 bases each). The ends were cut back, 0 bases at V and 14 bases at J, with 14 bases in the middle. This CDR3 region has 13 residues. Looked up from germline, CDR1 is LNHDA and CDR2 is SQIVND (reference sequence).

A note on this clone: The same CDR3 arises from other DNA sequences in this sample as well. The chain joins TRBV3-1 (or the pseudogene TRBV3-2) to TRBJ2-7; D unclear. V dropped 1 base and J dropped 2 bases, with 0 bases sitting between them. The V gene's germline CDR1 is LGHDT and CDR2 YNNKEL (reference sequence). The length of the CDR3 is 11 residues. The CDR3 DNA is TGTGCCAGCAGCCAAGCCTACGAGCAGTACTTC. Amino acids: CASSQAYEQYF.

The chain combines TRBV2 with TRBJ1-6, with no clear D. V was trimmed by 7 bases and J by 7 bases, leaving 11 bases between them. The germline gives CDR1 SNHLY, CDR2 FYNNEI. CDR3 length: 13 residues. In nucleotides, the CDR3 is TGTGCCAGCAATTTCGAGCAGAATTCACCCCTCCACTTT. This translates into CASNFEQNSPLHF.

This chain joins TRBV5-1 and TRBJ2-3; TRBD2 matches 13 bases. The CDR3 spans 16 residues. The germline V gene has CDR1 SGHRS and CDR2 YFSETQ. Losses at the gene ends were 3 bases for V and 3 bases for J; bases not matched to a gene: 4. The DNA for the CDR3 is TGCGCCAGCAGCTCCGGACTAGCGGGAGTAACAGATACGCAGTATTTT. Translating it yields CASSSGLAGVTDTQYF.

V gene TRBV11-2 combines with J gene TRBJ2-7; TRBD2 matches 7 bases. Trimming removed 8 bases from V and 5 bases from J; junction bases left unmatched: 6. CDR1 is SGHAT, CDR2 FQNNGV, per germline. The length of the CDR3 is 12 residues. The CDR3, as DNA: TGTGCCAGCGGGGAGGGTTCCCACGAGCAGTACTTC. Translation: CASGEGSHEQYF.

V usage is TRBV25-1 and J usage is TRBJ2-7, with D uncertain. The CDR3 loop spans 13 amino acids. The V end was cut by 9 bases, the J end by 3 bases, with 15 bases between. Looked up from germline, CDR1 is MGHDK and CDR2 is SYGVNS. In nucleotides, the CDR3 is TGTGCCAGACCCCTTAAACCCTACTACGAGCAGTACTTC. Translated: CARPLKPYYEQYF.

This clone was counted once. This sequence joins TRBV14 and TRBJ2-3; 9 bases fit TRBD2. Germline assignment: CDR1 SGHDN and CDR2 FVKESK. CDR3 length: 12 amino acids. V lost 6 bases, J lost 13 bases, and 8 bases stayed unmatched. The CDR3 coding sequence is TGTGCCAGCAGTCCACCTAGCGGGATGGAGTATTTT. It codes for CASSPPSGMEYF.

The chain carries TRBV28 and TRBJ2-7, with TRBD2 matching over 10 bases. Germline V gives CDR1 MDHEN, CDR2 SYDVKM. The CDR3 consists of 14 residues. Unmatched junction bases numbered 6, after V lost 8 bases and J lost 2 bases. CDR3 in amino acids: CASRTSGSPYEQYF. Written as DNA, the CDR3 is TGTGCCAGCCGGACTAGCGGAAGCCCCTACGAGCAGTACTTC.

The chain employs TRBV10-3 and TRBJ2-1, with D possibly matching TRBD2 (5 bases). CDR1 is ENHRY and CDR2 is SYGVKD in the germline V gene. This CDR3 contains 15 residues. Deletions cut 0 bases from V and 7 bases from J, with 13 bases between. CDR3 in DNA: TGTGCCATCAGTGAGTCAAAGGGAAGCGGAAATGAGCAGTTCTTC. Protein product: CAISESKGSGNEQFF.

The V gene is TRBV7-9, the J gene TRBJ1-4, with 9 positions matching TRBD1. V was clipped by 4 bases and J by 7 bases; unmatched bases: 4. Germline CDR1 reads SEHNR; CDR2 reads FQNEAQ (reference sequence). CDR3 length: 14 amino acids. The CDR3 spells CASSSDRGSEKLFF. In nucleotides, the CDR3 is TGTGCCAGCAGCTCGGACAGGGGAAGTGAAAAACTGTTTTTT.

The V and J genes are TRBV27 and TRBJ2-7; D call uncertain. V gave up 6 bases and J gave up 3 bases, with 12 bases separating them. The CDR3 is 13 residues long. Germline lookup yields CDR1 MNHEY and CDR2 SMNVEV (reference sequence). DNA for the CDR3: TGTGCCAGCAGGAATGGCAGGATCTACGAGCAGTACTTC. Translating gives CASRNGRIYEQYF.

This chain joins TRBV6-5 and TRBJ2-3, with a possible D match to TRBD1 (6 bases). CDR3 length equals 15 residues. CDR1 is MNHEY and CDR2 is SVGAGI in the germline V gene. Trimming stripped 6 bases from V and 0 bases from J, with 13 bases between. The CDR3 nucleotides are TGTGCCAGCAGAGGTTACAGGGCAAGCACAGATACGCAGTATTTT. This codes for CASRGYRASTDTQYF.

The CDR3 bases are TGTGCTAGTGGCCCCGGGACTGTCTCCTACGAGCAGTACTTC. Its translation: CASGPGTVSYEQYF. The V gene is TRBV12-5, the J gene TRBJ2-7; D perhaps matches TRBD2 (6 bases). The V and J ends lost 6 bases and 0 bases respectively, with 12 bases between them. The CDR3 sequence is 14 residues long. Per germline, CDR1 LGHNT and CDR2 FRNRAP.

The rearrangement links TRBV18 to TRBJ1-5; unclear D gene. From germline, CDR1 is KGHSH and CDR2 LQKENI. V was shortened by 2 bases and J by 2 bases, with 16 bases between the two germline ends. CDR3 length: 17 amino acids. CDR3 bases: TGTGCCAGCTCACCAACTGGCGTCGGGAACGGCAATCAGCCCCAGCATTTT. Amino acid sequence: CASSPTGVGNGNQPQHF.

The CDR3 DNA follows: TGTGCCAGCAGCTCCCGTGGAAGGGGTCAGCCCCAGCATTTT. This translates into CASSSRGRGQPQHF. The rearrangement uses TRBV5-6 and TRBJ1-5; a weak D match, TRBD1 (5 bases). The CDR3 runs to 14 residues. Germline CDR1 reads SGHDT; CDR2 reads YYEEEE. The V gene lost 3 bases and the J gene lost 6 bases, with 13 bases spanning the gap.

CDR3 protein: CASSPPAGLTEAFF. CDR3 nucleotides: TGTGCCAGCAGTCCCCCAGCAGGGCTCACTGAAGCTTTCTTT. The V gene is TRBV6-5, the J gene TRBJ1-1, with a weak D call TRBD1 (5 bases). The ends were cut back, 5 bases at V and 4 bases at J, with 14 bases in the middle. CDR3 length: 14 residues. Looked up from germline, CDR1 is MNHEY and CDR2 is SVGAGI.

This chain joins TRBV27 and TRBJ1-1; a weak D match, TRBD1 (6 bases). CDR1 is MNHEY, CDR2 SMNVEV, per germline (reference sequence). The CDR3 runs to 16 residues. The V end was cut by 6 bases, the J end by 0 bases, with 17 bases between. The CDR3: CASSRGGGDLNTEAFF. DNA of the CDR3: TGTGCCAGCAGCCGGGGAGGGGGAGACCTGAACACTGAAGCTTTCTTT.

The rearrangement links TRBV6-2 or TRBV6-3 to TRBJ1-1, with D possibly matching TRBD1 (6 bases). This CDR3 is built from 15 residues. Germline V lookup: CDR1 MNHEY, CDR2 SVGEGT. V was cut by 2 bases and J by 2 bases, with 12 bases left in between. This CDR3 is CASSYLQGHNTEAFF. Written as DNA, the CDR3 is TGTGCCAGCAGTTACCTACAGGGACATAACACTGAAGCTTTCTTT.

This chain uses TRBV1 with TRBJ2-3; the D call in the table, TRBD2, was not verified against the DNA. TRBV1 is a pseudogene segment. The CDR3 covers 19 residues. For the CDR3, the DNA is TGCACCAGCAGCCAAATCACCCGGAGCGGGAGGGCCCTCGCAGATACGCAGTATTTT. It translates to CTSSQITRSGRALADTQYF.

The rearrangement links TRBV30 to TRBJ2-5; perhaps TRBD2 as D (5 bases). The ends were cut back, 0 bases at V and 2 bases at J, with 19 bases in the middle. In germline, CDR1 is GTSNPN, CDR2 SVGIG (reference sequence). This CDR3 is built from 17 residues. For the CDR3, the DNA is TGTGCCTGGAGTGTGCACCGGGGATGTTTTTTACAAGAGACCCAGTACTTC. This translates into CAWSVHRGCFLQETQYF. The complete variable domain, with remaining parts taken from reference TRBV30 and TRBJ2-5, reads SQTIHQWPATLVQPVGSPLSLECTVEGTSNPNLYWYRQAAGRGLQLLFYSVGIGQISSEVPQNLSASRPQDRQFILSSKKLLLSDSGFYLCAWSVHRGCFLQETQYFGPGTRLLVL.

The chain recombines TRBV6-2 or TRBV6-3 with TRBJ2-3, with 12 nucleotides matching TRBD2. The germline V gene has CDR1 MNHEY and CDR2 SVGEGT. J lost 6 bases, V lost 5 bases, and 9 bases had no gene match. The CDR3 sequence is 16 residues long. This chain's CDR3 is CASSEQLAGGRDTQYF. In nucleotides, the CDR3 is TGTGCCAGCAGTGAGCAACTAGCGGGAGGCCGGGATACGCAGTATTTT.

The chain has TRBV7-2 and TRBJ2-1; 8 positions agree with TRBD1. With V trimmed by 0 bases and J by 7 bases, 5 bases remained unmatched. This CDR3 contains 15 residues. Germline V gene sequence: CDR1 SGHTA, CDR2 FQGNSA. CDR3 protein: CASSLALTGVNEQFF. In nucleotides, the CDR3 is TGTGCCAGCAGCTTAGCACTGACAGGGGTGAATGAGCAGTTCTTC.

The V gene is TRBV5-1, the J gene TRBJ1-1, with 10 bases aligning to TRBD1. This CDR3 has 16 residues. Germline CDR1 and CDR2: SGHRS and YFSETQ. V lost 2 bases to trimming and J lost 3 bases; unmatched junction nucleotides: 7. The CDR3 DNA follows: TGCGCCAGCAGCTTCGGGACAGGGGTTCTCGACACTGAAGCTTTCTTT. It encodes CASSFGTGVLDTEAFF.

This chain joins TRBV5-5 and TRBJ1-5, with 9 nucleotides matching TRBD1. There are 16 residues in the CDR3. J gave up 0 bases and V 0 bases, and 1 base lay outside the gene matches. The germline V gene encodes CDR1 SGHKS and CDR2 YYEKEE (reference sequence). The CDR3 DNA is TGTGCCAGCAGCTTGGGACAGGGGGTTAGCAATCAGCCCCAGCATTTT. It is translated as CASSLGQGVSNQPQHF.

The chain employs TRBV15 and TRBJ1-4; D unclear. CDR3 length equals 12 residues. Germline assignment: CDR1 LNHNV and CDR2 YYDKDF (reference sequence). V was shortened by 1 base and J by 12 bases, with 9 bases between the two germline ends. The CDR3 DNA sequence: TGTGCCACCAGCAGAGCCAGCGAGCAACTGTTTTTT. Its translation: CATSRASEQLFF.

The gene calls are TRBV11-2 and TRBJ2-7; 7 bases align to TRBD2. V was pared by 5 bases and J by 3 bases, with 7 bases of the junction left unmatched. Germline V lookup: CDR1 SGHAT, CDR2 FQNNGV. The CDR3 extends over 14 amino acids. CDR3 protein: CASSPGLYGYEQYF. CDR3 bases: TGTGCCAGCAGCCCGGGACTATACGGCTACGAGCAGTACTTC.

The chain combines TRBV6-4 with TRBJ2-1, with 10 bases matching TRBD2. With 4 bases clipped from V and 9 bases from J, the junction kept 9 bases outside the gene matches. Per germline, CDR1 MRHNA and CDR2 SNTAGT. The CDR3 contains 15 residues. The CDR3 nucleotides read TGTGCCAGCAGTGGAGGCCTAGCGGGAGTGGGTGAGCAGTTCTTC. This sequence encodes CASSGGLAGVGEQFF.

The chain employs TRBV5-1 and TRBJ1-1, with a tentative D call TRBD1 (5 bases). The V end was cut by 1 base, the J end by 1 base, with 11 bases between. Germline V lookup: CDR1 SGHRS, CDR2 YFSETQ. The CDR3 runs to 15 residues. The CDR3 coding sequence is TGCGCCAGCAGCTTGCAGGGCTTCGGGAACACTGAAGCTTTCTTT. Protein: CASSLQGFGNTEAFF.

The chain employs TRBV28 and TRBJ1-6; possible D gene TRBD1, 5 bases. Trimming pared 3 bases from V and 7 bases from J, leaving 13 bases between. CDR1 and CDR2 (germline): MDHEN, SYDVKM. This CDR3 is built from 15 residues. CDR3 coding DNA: TGTGCCAGCAGTTTCACAATGGGGGGGAATTCACCCCTCCACTTT. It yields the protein CASSFTMGGNSPLHF.